These 13 T cell receptor beta chains were sequenced from one sample in a study of T cell responses to AZD1222 COVID-19 vaccine. Only in-frame clones appear in the TCRdb table, and some are missing; sequencing was by immunoSEQ multiplex PCR. The data contain about 110,000 clones, roughly 87% of them singletons. This sample comprised peripheral blood, obtained on day 0 of AZD1222 vaccination. The receptors here all came from an adult in good health.

The V gene is TRBV21-1, the J gene TRBJ2-2; the DNA was not compared with TRBD1, the D call given in the table. TRBV21-1 is marked as a pseudogene. This CDR3 has 14 residues. CDR3 in amino acids: CASTGDPQGGELFF. CDR3 in DNA: TGTGCCAGCACCGGGGACCCACAGGGGGGGGAGCTGTTTTTT.

The CDR3, as DNA: TGTGCCAGCAGTTTAGCCAGGAACACTGAAGCTTTCTTT. It is translated as CASSLARNTEAFF. The chain combines TRBV12-3 or TRBV12-4 with TRBJ1-1, with unresolved D. CDR3 length: 13 amino acids. With 0 bases removed from V and 1 base from J, the gap between germline ends came to 3 bases.

In this sample, this clone turned up once. The CDR3 loop reads CASSPLGQGAGANVLTF. Here the CDR3 DNA reads TGTGCCAGCAGCCCCCTAGGACAGGGGGCCGGGGCCAACGTCCTGACTTTC. The chain is built from TRBV9 and TRBJ2-6; 11 nucleotides line up with TRBD1. Trimming took 4 bases from V and 4 from J; bases not matched to a gene: 7. The V gene's germline CDR1 is SGDLS and CDR2 YYNGEE. The CDR3 is 17 amino acids. The full variable domain, its missing parts supplied by reference TRBV9 and TRBJ2-6, is DSGVTQTPKHLITATGQRVTLRCSPRSGDLSVYWYQQSLDQGLQFLIQYYNGEERAKGNILERFSAQQFPDLHSELNLSSLELGDSALYFCASSPLGQGAGANVLTFGAGSRLTVL.

V usage is TRBV6-5 and J usage is TRBJ1-1, with TRBD1 identical over 8 bases. V was pared by 7 bases and J by 3 bases, with 4 bases of the junction left unmatched. The CDR3 has 13 amino acids. Germline CDR1 reads MNHEY; CDR2 reads SVGAGI. The CDR3 DNA reads TGTGCCAGCACTGCCAGGGGGCACACTGAAGCTTTCTTT. Protein sequence: CASTARGHTEAFF.

The rearrangement links TRBV5-4 to TRBJ1-3, with 9 positions matching TRBD1. V was clipped by 3 bases and J by 7 bases; unmatched bases: 2. Germline CDR1 and CDR2: SGHNT and YYREEE (reference sequence). The CDR3 is 13 amino acids. The CDR3 spells CASSSGQGNTIYF. The CDR3 DNA reads as TGTGCCAGCAGCTCCGGACAGGGGAACACCATATATTTT.

CDR3 loop: CASSLYRGELFF. CDR3 coding DNA: TGTGCCAGCAGCCTCTACCGGGGGGAGCTGTTTTTT. The chain uses TRBV3-1 (or the pseudogene TRBV3-2) and TRBJ2-2; D unresolved. The V gene lost 4 bases and the J gene lost 8 bases, with 8 bases spanning the gap. Germline lookup yields CDR1 LGHDT and CDR2 YNNKEL (reference sequence). There are 12 residues in the CDR3.

The V and J genes are TRBV6-5 and TRBJ1-6; D unclear. With 9 bases removed from V and 8 bases from J, the gap between germline ends came to 17 bases. This CDR3 region has 14 residues. The germline CDR1 and CDR2 sequences are MNHEY and SVGAGI. The CDR3, as DNA: TGTGCCAGAGGACTTCGGCCAGATTATTCACCCCTCCACTTT. This translates into CARGLRPDYSPLHF.

CDR3 bases: TGTGCCAGCAGTTTATGGACAGGGGGAGCTTTCTTT. Its protein product is CASSLWTGGAFF. The gene calls are TRBV28 and TRBJ1-1; 9 bases map to TRBD1. The CDR3 has 12 residues. J was trimmed by 10 bases and V by 0 bases; bases with no gene match: 0. CDR1 and CDR2 (germline): MDHEN, SYDVKM.

The chain joins TRBV27 to TRBJ1-1; 7 positions agree with TRBD1. The CDR3 spans 12 residues. CDR1 is MNHEY, CDR2 SMNVEV, per germline (reference sequence). The V gene end was trimmed by 3 bases and the J gene end by 10 bases; junction bases not matched to a gene: 5. CDR3 in DNA: TGTGCCAGCAGTTTCGACAGGGCATCAGCTTTCTTT. It yields the protein CASSFDRASAFF.

V is TRBV5-8 and J is TRBJ1-2; D gene uncertain. V was trimmed by 3 bases and J by 4 bases, leaving 1 base between them. The germline V gene encodes CDR1 SGHTS and CDR2 YDEGEE. The CDR3 is 10 amino acids. CDR3 loop: CASSSYGYTF. CDR3 in DNA: TGTGCCAGCAGCTCCTATGGCTACACCTTC. Complete variable domain (other parts from reference TRBV5-8 and TRBJ1-2): EAGVTQSPTHLIKTRGQQATLRCSPISGHTSVYWYQQALGLGLQFLLWYDEGEERNRGNFPPRFSGRQFPNYSSELNVNALELEDSALYLCASSSYGYTFGSGTRLTVV.

The J gene is TRBJ2-7, the V gene TRBV4-1; D is uncertain. This CDR3 has 15 amino acids. CDR1 and CDR2 from the germline V gene are MGHRA and YSYEKL. Trimming shortened V by 6 bases and J by 0 bases, and 15 bases separated the two germline ends. The CDR3 sequence: CASSYTVASSYEQYF. The CDR3 DNA sequence: TGCGCCAGCAGTTATACAGTCGCGAGCTCCTACGAGCAGTACTTC.

Comment on this clone: Mismatch with germline at one junction end may stem from a read error. This chain connects TRBV18 to TRBJ1-6; 9 positions match TRBD1. The CDR3 is made up of 12 amino acids. The germline gives CDR1 KGHSH, CDR2 LQKENI. The CDR3 nucleotides read TGTGCCAGCTCACTGAAGACAGGGGGTCACACCTTT. Its protein product is CASSLKTGGHTF.

This chain connects TRBV14 to TRBJ1-1, with 7 bases that match TRBD1. The CDR3 is 19 residues long. Germline V gene lookup returns CDR1 SGHDN and CDR2 FVKESK. Trimming at V came to 0 bases and at J to 0 bases, leaving 13 bases not matched to a gene. The DNA for the CDR3 is TGTGCCAGCAGCCAAGACGAGTTTGGACAGGTTAAATTGAACACTGAAGCTTTCTTT. Amino acids: CASSQDEFGQVKLNTEAFF. The variable domain in full, with the rest retrieved from reference TRBV14 and TRBJ1-1, is EAGVTQFPSHSVIEKGQTVTLRCDPISGHDNLYWYRRVMGKEIKFLLHFVKESKQDESGMPNNRFLAERTGGTYSTLKVQPAELEDSGVYFCASSQDEFGQVKLNTEAFFGQGTRLTVV.